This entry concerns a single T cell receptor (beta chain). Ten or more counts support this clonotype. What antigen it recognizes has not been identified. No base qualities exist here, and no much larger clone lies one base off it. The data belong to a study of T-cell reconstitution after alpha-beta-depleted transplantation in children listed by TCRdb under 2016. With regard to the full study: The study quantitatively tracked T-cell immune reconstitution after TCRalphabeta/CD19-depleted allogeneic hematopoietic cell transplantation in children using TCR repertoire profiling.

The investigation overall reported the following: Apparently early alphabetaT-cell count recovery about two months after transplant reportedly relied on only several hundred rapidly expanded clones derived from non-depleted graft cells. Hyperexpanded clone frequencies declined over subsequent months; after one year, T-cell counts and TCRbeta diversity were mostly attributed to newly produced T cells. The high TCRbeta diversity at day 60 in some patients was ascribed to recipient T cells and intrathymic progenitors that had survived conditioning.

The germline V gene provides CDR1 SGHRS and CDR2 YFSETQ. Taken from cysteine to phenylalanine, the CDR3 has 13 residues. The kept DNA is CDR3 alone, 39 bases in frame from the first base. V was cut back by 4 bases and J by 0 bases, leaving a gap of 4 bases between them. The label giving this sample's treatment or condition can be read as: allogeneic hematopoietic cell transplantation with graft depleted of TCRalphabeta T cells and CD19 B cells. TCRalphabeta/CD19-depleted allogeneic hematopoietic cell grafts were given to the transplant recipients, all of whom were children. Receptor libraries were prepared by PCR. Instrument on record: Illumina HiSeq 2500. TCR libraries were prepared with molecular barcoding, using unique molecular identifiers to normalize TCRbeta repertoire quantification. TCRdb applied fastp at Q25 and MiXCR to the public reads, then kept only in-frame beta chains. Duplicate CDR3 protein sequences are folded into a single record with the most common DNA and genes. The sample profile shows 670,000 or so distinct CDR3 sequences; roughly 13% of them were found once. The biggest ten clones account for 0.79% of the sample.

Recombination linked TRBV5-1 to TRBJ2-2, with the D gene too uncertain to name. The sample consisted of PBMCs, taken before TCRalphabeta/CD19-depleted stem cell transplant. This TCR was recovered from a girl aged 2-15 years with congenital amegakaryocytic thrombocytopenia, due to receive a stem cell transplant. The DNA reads TGCGCCAGCAGCGCCCCGAACACCGGGGAGCTGTTTTTT. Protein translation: CASSAPNTGELFF.